There are a few counts of the clone carrying this T cell receptor (beta chain). As yet, its antigen is unknown. The data derive from a study of CD8+ T cells in alopecia areata. Study-wide context: Treatment of the treated patients consisted of oral tofacitinib, 5 to 10 mg twice daily.

Overall study results and limits: Sequenced scalp T cells also include alphabeta T cells resident in normal skin.

Once RNA had been extracted, it was reverse transcribed into cDNA to act as the sequencing template. Method: immunoSEQ multiplex PCR; TCRdb's copy keeps in-frame clones and lacks some. The table has 150,000 to 200,000 clones, 50% to 60% seen once. Germline lookup yields CDR1 LNHNV and CDR2 YYDKDF (reference sequence). The CDR3 is 15 amino acids. V lost 1 base, J lost 2 bases, and 6 bases lay in between. The material was CD4+ T cells sorted from blood, obtained at week 0. V and J are TRBV15 and TRBJ2-6; D gene ambiguous. The receptor was derived from a human donor with alopecia areata. In DNA, the CDR3 is TGTGCCACCAGCAGAGTCGACCCTGGGGCCAACGTCCTGACTTTC. Its protein product is CATSRVDPGANVLTF.